The next 24 T cell receptor beta chains were all read from a single sample in a study of cytomegalovirus exposure and HLA in healthy donors. Primers included in the PCR were 60 Vbeta and 13 Jbeta primers. Method: immunoSEQ multiplex PCR; TCRdb's copy keeps in-frame clones and lacks some. The clone table shows roughly 79,000 clones, with the ten largest holding approximately 4.3%. What was sequenced was PBMCs. The receptors here all came from a man younger than 40 in good health and CMV-seronegative.

The gene calls are TRBV5-4 and TRBJ1-2; D possibly corresponds to TRBD1 (5 bases). Trimming removed 0 bases at V and 4 bases at J, with 7 bases between. CDR1 and CDR2 from the germline V gene are SGHNT and YYREEE (reference sequence). The CDR3 sequence is 13 residues long. In nucleotides, the CDR3 is TGTGCCAGCAGCTTGGGACAGTCCTATGGCTACACCTTC. This encodes CASSLGQSYGYTF.

V is TRBV27 and J is TRBJ2-2, with unresolved D. Germline V gene sequence: CDR1 MNHEY, CDR2 SMNVEV (reference sequence). V was clipped by 7 bases and J by 1 base, with 13 bases between them. CDR3 length: 15 residues. CDR3 sequence (DNA): TGTGCCAGCACCGAACCCAGTCGGAACACCGGGGAGCTGTTTTTT. Its translation: CASTEPSRNTGELFF.

J is TRBJ2-1 and V is TRBV19; unclear D gene. V gave up 3 bases and J gave up 1 base, with 4 bases separating them. Per germline, CDR1 LNHDA and CDR2 SQIVND (reference sequence). The CDR3 is 13 amino acids. The CDR3 DNA reads TGTGCCAGTAGTATCCCTTCCTACAATGAGCAGTTCTTC. This gives the protein CASSIPSYNEQFF. Full variable domain (rest looked up from reference TRBV19 and TRBJ2-1): DGGITQSPKYLFRKEGQNVTLSCEQNLNHDAMYWYRQDPGQGLRLIYYSQIVNDFQKGDIAEGYSVSREKKESFPLTVTSAQKNPTAFYLCASSIPSYNEQFFGPGTRLTVL.

The V gene is TRBV6-4, the J gene TRBJ2-7; tentative D call: TRBD2 (5 bases). Germline-derived CDR1 and CDR2 are MRHNA and SNTAGT. This CDR3 has 14 amino acids. V was clipped by 3 bases and J by 5 bases, with 14 bases between them. DNA for the CDR3: TGTGCCAGCAGTGATCAGGCGGGTATGAACGAGCAGTACTTC. This codes for CASSDQAGMNEQYF.

Remarks on this clone: Other DNA sequences in this specimen translate into the identical CDR3. V gene TRBV5-1 combines with J gene TRBJ2-5; D remains unclear. Germline V gene data show CDR1 as SGHRS and CDR2 as YFSETQ. The CDR3 is 13 residues long. Trimming shortened V by 0 bases and J by 4 bases, and 7 bases separated the two germline ends. The CDR3 loop reads CASSLAGGETQYF. DNA of the CDR3: TGCGCCAGCAGCTTGGCGGGTGGAGAGACCCAGTACTTC.

This chain links TRBV5-6 with TRBJ1-3, with D possibly being TRBD1 (6 bases). V was clipped by 2 bases and J by 0 bases, with 15 bases between them. Germline V gene sequence: CDR1 SGHDT, CDR2 YYEEEE. CDR3 length: 17 amino acids. The DNA for the CDR3 is TGTGCCAGCAGCTTCACACCGGGACAAGTCTCTGGAAACACCATATATTTT. Translating it yields CASSFTPGQVSGNTIYF.

Here the CDR3 DNA reads TGCGCCAGCAGCTTTGATCCTCAGGGGGCCGGCACTGAAGCTTTCTTT. This translates into CASSFDPQGAGTEAFF. The chain recombines TRBV5-1 with TRBJ1-1; 8 bases fit TRBD1. The J segment lost 4 bases and the V segment lost 2 bases, leaving 10 bases of the junction unmatched. The germline V gene encodes CDR1 SGHRS and CDR2 YFSETQ. This CDR3 has 16 amino acids.

The J gene is TRBJ2-5, the V gene TRBV29-1, with 14 bases matching TRBD2. The J call may be mistaken, given a closer DNA end match to TRBJ2-7. In germline, CDR1 is SQVTM, CDR2 ANQGSEA. The CDR3 length is 14 residues. CDR3: CSAQTSGRAYEQYF. DNA of the CDR3: TGCAGCGCTCAGACTAGCGGGAGGGCCTACGAGCAGTACTTC.

This sequence joins TRBV2 and TRBJ1-6; 8 nucleotides line up with TRBD1. The V segment lost 7 bases and the J segment 7 bases; nucleotides outside the gene matches: 6. CDR3 length: 14 residues. Germline loops: CDR1 SNHLY, CDR2 FYNNEI. Here the CDR3 reads CASNGPGGNSPLHF. The CDR3 DNA reads as TGTGCCAGCAACGGACCAGGGGGCAATTCACCCCTCCACTTT.

The rearrangement links TRBV11-2 to TRBJ2-7; 7 bases align to TRBD1. The CDR3 length is 15 residues. The V and J ends lost 5 bases and 4 bases, in that order; junction bases with no gene match: 11. The germline gives CDR1 SGHAT, CDR2 FQNNGV. The CDR3 reads CASSLNRGHVYEQYF. CDR3 in DNA: TGTGCCAGCAGCCTAAACAGGGGTCATGTATACGAGCAGTACTTC. The whole variable domain, filled in from reference TRBV11-2 and TRBJ2-7, reads EAGVAQSPRYKIIEKRQSVAFWCNPISGHATLYWYQQILGQGPKLLIQFQNNGVVDDSQLPKDRFSAERLKGVDSTLKIQPAKLEDSAVYLCASSLNRGHVYEQYFGPGTRLTVT.

The chain employs TRBV5-1 and TRBJ1-2; the D gene is possibly TRBD1 (6 bases). The germline V and J ends were trimmed by 1 base and 6 bases, with 16 bases remaining between them. There are 15 residues in the CDR3. Germline V gene lookup returns CDR1 SGHRS and CDR2 YFSETQ. The CDR3 sequence: CASSLQYGTSNGYTF. CDR3 coding DNA: TGCGCCAGCAGCTTGCAATACGGGACATCTAATGGCTACACCTTC.

This rearrangement joins TRBV23-1 to TRBJ1-2; 7 bases fit TRBD1. TRBV23-1 is placed among ORFs of uncertain function. CDR3 length: 14 amino acids. J was trimmed by 0 bases and V by 10 bases; bases with no gene match: 8. The CDR3 loop is CATQGGCANYGYTF. CDR3 in DNA: TGCGCCACCCAGGGGGGCTGTGCTAACTATGGCTACACCTTC.

The rearrangement uses TRBV6-5 and TRBJ1-4; no reliable D call. Trimming shortened V by 2 bases and J by 7 bases, and 11 bases separated the two germline ends. This CDR3 comprises 14 residues. Germline V CDR1 and CDR2: MNHEY, SVGAGI. The CDR3 DNA reads as TGTGCCAGCAGTTACCTGAGTTCTGGTGAAAAACTGTTTTTT. Translated, it gives CASSYLSSGEKLFF.

In the case of this clone: This sample also contains other DNA sequences that code for the same CDR3. The J gene is TRBJ1-1, the V gene TRBV2, with TRBD1 matching over 9 bases. The CDR3 covers 13 residues. CDR1 and CDR2 (germline): SNHLY, FYNNEI. V lost 6 bases, J lost 1 base, and 0 bases stayed unmatched. The CDR3 DNA reads TGTGCCAGCAGGGGACAGGGGAACACTGAAGCTTTCTTT. Residues: CASRGQGNTEAFF. The variable domain in full, with the rest retrieved from reference TRBV2 and TRBJ1-1, is EPEVTQTPSHQVTQMGQEVILRCVPISNHLYFYWYRQILGQKVEFLVSFYNNEISEKSEIFDDQFSVERPDGSNFTLKIRSTKLEDSAMYFCASRGQGNTEAFFGQGTRLTVV.

This chain links TRBV19 with TRBJ2-7, with TRBD2 as a possible D gene (6 bases). CDR3 length: 16 amino acids. The V end was cut by 8 bases, the J end by 0 bases, with 20 bases between. CDR1 and CDR2 from the germline V gene are LNHDA and SQIVND (reference sequence). The CDR3 sequence: CASRRSWDSLSYEQYF. CDR3 nucleotides: TGTGCCAGTCGTAGGAGTTGGGACTCACTCTCCTACGAGCAGTACTTC.

The chain uses TRBV19 and TRBJ1-1; D gene uncertain. There are 14 residues in the CDR3. Germline assignment: CDR1 LNHDA and CDR2 SQIVND (reference sequence). Deletions cut 0 bases from V and 6 bases from J, with 11 bases between. In DNA, the CDR3 is TGTGCCAGTAGTATAGATCAGGAGGTCCCTGAAGCTTTCTTT. As protein: CASSIDQEVPEAFF.

The chain joins TRBV4-2 to TRBJ1-5; possible D gene TRBD1, 6 bases. Germline assignment: CDR1 LGHNA and CDR2 YNFKEQ. The CDR3 is 13 residues long. Trimming took 0 bases from V and 6 from J, leaving 6 bases between them. In DNA form, the CDR3 reads TGTGCCAGCAGCCAAGACAGGGGTCAGCCCCAGCATTTT. The encoded protein is CASSQDRGQPQHF.

The chain carries TRBV6-1 and TRBJ2-3, with 8 nucleotides matching TRBD1. This CDR3 has 13 residues. Germline CDR1 reads MNHNS; CDR2 reads SASEGT. V gave up 3 bases and J gave up 10 bases; unmatched junction bases: 6. The CDR3 is CASSEGTGWAQYF. The CDR3 DNA reads TGTGCCAGCAGTGAGGGGACAGGATGGGCGCAGTATTTT.

The chain is built from TRBV7-2 and TRBJ1-1; no clear D. The V end lost 2 bases, the J end lost 3 bases, and 7 bases lay between the germline ends. Germline CDR1 and CDR2: SGHTA and FQGNSA. The CDR3 is made up of 13 amino acids. The CDR3 region is CASSLTRDTEAFF. CDR3 DNA sequence: TGTGCCAGCAGCTTAACTAGGGACACTGAAGCTTTCTTT.

J is TRBJ2-3 and V is TRBV6-5; D gene unclear. The CDR3 runs to 12 residues. V was trimmed by 4 bases and J by 2 bases, leaving 4 bases between them. Germline V gene lookup returns CDR1 MNHEY and CDR2 SVGAGI. The CDR3 sequence: CASSSVTDTQYF. The CDR3 region has the DNA TGTGCCAGCAGTTCAGTCACAGATACGCAGTATTTT.

The chain employs TRBV19 and TRBJ2-5, with TRBD2 matching over 11 bases. CDR1 LNHDA and CDR2 SQIVND come from the germline V gene (reference sequence). The CDR3 totals 15 residues. With V trimmed by 4 bases and J by 4 bases, 5 bases remained unmatched. This chain's CDR3 is CASSTSSGGRETQYF. CDR3 DNA: TGTGCCAGTAGTACCTCTAGCGGGGGGCGAGAGACCCAGTACTTC.

The chain carries TRBV7-2 and TRBJ2-3; no reliable D call. The CDR3 length is 12 residues. Germline V gene sequence: CDR1 SGHTA, CDR2 FQGNSA. V lost 5 bases and J lost 2, with 5 bases in between. The CDR3, as DNA: TGTGCCAGCAGCCCCCACACAGATACGCAGTATTTT. Its translation is CASSPHTDTQYF.

The rearrangement joins TRBV7-9 to TRBJ2-3; weak D call: TRBD2 (6 bases). The V gene's germline CDR1 is SEHNR and CDR2 FQNEAQ (reference sequence). This CDR3 comprises 15 residues. V lost 6 bases to trimming and J lost 4 bases, with 17 bases between them. This CDR3 is CASSSRDFHPDTQYF. CDR3 sequence (DNA): TGTGCCAGCAGTTCCCGGGACTTCCACCCAGATACGCAGTATTTT.

The chain is built from TRBV9 and TRBJ2-5, with TRBD1 as a possible D gene (6 bases). This CDR3 contains 15 residues. Germline V gene data show CDR1 as SGDLS and CDR2 as YYNGEE. Trimming took off 0 bases at V and 2 bases at J, with 11 bases between the two ends. The CDR3 DNA reads as TGTGCCAGCAGCGTAGACCAGACAGGTCAAGAGACCCAGTACTTC. It codes for CASSVDQTGQETQYF.